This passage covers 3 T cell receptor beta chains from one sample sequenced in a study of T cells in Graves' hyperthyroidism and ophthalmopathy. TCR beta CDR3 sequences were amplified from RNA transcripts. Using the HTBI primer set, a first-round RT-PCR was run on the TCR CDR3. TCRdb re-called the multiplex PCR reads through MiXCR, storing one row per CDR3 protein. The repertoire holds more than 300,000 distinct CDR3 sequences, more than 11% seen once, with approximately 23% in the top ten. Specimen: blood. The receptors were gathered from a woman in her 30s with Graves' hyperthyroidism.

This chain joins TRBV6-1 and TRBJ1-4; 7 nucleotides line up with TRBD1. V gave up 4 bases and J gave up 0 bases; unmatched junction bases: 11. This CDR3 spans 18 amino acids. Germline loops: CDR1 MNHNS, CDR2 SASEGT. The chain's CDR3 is CASSGQGRGGATNEKLFF. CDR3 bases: TGTGCCAGCAGTGGACAGGGACGGGGAGGGGCAACTAATGAAAAACTGTTTTTT.

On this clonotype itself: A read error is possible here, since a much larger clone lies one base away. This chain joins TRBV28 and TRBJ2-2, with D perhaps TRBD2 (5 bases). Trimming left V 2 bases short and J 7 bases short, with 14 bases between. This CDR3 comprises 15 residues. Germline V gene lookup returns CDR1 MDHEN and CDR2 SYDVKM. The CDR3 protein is CASSLGRGMDGELFF. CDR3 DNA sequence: TGTGCCAGCAGTTTAGGACGGGGAATGGACGGGGAGCTGTTTTTT.

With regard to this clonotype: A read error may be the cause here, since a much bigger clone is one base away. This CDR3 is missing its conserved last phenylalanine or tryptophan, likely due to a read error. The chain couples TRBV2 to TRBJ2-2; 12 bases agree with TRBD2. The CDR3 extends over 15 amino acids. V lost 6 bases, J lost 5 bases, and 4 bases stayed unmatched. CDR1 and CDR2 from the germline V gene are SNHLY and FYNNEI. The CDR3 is CASRSLAGGTGELFL. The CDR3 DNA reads TGTGCCAGCAGATCTCTAGCGGGAGGGACCGGGGAGCTGTTTCTT.